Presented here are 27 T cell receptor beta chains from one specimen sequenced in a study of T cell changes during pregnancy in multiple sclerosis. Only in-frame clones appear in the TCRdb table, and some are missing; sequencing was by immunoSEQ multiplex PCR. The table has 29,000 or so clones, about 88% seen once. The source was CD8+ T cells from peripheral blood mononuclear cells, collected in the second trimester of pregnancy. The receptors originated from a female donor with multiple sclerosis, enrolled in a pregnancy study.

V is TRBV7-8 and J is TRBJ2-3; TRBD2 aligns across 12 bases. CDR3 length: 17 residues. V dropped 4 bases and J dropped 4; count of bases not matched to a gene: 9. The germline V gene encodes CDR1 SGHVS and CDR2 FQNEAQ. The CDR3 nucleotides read TGTGCCAGCAGCTCCCAGCTAGCGGGAGGGCTATCAGATACGCAGTATTTT. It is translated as CASSSQLAGGLSDTQYF. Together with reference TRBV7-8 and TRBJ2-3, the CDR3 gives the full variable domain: GAGVSQSPRYKVAKRGQDVALRCDPISGHVSLFWYQQALGQGPEFLTYFQNEAQLDKSGLPSDRFFAERPEGSVSTLKIQRTQQEDSAVYLCASSSQLAGGLSDTQYFGPGTRLTVL.

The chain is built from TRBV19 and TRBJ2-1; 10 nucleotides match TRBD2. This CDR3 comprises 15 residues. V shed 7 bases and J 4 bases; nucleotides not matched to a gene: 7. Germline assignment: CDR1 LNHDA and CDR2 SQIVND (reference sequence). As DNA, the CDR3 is TGTGCCAGTACCCCCCTAGCGGGGGATTACAATGAGCAGTTCTTC. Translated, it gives CASTPLAGDYNEQFF.

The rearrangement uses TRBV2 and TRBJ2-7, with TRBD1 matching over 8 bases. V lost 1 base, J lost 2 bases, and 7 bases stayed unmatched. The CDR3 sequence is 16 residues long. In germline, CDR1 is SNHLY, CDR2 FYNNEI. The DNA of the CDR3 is TGTGCCAGCAGTGAAGGTCCGGGACAGGCCACCTACGAGCAGTACTTC. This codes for CASSEGPGQATYEQYF.

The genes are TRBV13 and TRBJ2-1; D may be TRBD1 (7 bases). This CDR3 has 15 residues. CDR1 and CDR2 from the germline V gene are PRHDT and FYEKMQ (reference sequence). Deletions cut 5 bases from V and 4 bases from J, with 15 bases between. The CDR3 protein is CASSDQGGPYNEQFF. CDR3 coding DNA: TGTGCCAGCAGCGACCAGGGGGGTCCTTACAATGAGCAGTTCTTC.

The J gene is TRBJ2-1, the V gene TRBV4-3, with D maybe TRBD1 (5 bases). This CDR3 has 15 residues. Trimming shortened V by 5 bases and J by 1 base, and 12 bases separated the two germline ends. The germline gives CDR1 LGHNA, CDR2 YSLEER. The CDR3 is CASSERQGSYNEQFF. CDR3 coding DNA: TGCGCCAGCAGCGAAAGGCAGGGATCCTACAATGAGCAGTTCTTC.

The DNA for the CDR3 is TGCGCCAGCAGCCATTCCGGGACTAGCGGGGCAGATACGCAGTATTTT. Protein product: CASSHSGTSGADTQYF. The genes are TRBV4-3 and TRBJ2-3; 13 positions match TRBD2. CDR1 and CDR2 from the germline V gene are LGHNA and YSLEER. With V trimmed by 3 bases and J by 4 bases, 4 bases remained unmatched. This CDR3 comprises 16 residues.

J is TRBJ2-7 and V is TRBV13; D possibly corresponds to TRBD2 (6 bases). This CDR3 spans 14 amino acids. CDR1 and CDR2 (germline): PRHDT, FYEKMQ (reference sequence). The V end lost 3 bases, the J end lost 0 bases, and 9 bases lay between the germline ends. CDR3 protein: CASSLEGSSYEQYF. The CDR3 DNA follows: TGTGCCAGCAGCTTGGAGGGCTCCTCCTACGAGCAGTACTTC. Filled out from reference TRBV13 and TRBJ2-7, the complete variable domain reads AAGVIQSPRHLIKEKRETATLKCYPIPRHDTVYWYQQGPGQDPQFLISFYEKMQSDKGSIPDRFSAQQFSDYHSELNMSSLELGDSALYFCASSLEGSSYEQYFGPGTRLTVT.

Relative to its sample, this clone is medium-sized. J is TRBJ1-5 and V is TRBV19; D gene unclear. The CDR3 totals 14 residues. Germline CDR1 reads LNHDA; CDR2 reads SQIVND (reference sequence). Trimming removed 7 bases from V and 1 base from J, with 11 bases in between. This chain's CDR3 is CASTLRGSNQPQHF. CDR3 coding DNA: TGTGCCAGTACTCTCCGGGGAAGCAATCAGCCCCAGCATTTT. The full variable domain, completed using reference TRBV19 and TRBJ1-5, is DGGITQSPKYLFRKEGQNVTLSCEQNLNHDAMYWYRQDPGQGLRLIYYSQIVNDFQKGDIAEGYSVSREKKESFPLTVTSAQKNPTAFYLCASTLRGSNQPQHFGDGTRLSIL.

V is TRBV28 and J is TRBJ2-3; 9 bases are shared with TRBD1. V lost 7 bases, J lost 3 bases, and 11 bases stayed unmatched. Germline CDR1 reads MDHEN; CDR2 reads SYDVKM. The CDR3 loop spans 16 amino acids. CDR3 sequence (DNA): TGTGCCAGCACCCAGAACCGGGACAGGGTTACAGATACGCAGTATTTT. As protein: CASTQNRDRVTDTQYF.

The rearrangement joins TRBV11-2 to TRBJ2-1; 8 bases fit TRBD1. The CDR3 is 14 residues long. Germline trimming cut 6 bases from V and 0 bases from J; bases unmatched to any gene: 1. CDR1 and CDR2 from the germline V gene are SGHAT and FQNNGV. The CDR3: CASSTGGSYNEQFF. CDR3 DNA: TGTGCCAGCAGTACAGGGGGCTCCTACAATGAGCAGTTCTTC.

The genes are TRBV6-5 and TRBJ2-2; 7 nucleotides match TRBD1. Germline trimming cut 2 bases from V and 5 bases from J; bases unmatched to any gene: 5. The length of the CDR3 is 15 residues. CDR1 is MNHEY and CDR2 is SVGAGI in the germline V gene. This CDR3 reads CASSYPTGETGELFF. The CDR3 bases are TGTGCCAGCAGTTACCCCACAGGGGAAACCGGGGAGCTGTTTTTT.

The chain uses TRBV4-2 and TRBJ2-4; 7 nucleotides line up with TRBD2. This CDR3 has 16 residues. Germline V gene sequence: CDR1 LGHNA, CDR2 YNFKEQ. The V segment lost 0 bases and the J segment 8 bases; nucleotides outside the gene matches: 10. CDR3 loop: CASSQDVSQAGDIQYF. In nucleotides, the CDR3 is TGTGCCAGCAGCCAAGACGTCTCACAGGCGGGGGACATTCAGTACTTC.

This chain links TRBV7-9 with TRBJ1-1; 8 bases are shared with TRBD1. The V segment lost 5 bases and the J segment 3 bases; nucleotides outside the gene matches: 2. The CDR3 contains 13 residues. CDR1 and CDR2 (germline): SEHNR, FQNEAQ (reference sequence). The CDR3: CASSRQGYTEAFF. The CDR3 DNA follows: TGTGCCAGCAGCCGACAGGGGTACACTGAAGCTTTCTTT.

Here the CDR3 DNA reads TGTGCCAGCAGTGACTCAGGGCTAGCGTCAGATACGCAGTATTTT. It translates to CASSDSGLASDTQYF. The rearrangement joins TRBV6-4 to TRBJ2-3; TRBD2 might be the D (6 bases). Germline lookup yields CDR1 MRHNA and CDR2 SNTAGT. The CDR3 is 15 amino acids. Deletions cut 0 bases from V and 4 bases from J, with 11 bases between.

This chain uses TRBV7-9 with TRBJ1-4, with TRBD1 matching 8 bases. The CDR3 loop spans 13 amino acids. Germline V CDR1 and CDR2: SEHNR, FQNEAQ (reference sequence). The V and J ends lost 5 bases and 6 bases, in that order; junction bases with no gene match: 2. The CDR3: CASSPGGDEKLFF. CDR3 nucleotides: TGTGCCAGCAGCCCAGGGGGCGATGAAAAACTGTTTTTT.

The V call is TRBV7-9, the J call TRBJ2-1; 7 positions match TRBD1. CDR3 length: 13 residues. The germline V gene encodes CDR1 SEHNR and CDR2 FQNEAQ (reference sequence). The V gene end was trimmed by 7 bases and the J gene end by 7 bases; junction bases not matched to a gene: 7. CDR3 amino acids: CASIPDRSNEQFF. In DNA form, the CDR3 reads TGTGCCAGCATCCCGGACAGGTCAAATGAGCAGTTCTTC.

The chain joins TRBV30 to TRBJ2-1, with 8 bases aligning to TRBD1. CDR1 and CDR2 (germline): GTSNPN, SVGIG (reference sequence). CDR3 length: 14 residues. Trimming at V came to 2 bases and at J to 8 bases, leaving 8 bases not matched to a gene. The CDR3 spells CAWSPGQGDDEQFF. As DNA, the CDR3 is TGTGCCTGGAGTCCAGGACAGGGCGACGATGAGCAGTTCTTC.

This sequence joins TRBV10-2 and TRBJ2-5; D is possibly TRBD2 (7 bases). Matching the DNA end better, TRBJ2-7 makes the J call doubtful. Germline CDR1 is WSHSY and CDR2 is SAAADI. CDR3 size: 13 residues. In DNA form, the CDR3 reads TGCGCCAGCAGCGAGGGGGACTACTACGAGCAGTACTTC. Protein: CASSEGDYYEQYF.

The CDR3 region is CASSLYSGTSYEQYF. The CDR3 DNA sequence: TGTGCCAGCAGCTTGTATAGCGGGACCTCCTACGAGCAGTACTTC. V and J are TRBV5-5 and TRBJ2-7; 8 nucleotides match TRBD2. V lost 1 base and J lost 0; bases outside the gene matches: 3. Germline V gives CDR1 SGHKS, CDR2 YYEKEE (reference sequence). CDR3 length: 15 residues.

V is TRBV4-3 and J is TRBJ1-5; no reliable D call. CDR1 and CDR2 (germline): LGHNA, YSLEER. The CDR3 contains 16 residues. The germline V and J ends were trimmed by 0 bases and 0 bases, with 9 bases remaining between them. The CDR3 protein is CASSQDFRSSNQPQHF. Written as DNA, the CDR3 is TGCGCCAGCAGCCAAGATTTCCGCAGTAGCAATCAGCCCCAGCATTTT.

In DNA form, the CDR3 reads TGTGCCAGCAGCCCCACAGGGGGGCGCACAGATACGCAGTATTTT. Protein sequence: CASSPTGGRTDTQYF. The chain uses TRBV9 and TRBJ2-3; 8 nucleotides line up with TRBD1. The V and J ends lost 4 bases and 1 base, in that order; junction bases with no gene match: 5. CDR3 length: 15 residues. Germline assignment: CDR1 SGDLS and CDR2 YYNGEE. The full variable domain, completed using reference TRBV9 and TRBJ2-3, is DSGVTQTPKHLITATGQRVTLRCSPRSGDLSVYWYQQSLDQGLQFLIQYYNGEERAKGNILERFSAQQFPDLHSELNLSSLELGDSALYFCASSPTGGRTDTQYFGPGTRLTVL.

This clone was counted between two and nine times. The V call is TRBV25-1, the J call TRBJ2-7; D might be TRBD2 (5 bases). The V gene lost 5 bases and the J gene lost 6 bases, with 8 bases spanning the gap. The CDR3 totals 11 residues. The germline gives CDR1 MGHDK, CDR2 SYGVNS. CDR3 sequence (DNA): TGTGCCAGCAGTCAAAGCGGCGAGCAGTACTTC. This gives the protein CASSQSGEQYF.

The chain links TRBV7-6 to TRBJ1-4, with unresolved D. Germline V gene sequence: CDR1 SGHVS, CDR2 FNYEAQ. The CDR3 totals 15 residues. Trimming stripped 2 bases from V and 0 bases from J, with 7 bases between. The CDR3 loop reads CASSLLESTNEKLFF. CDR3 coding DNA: TGTGCCAGCAGCTTATTAGAATCAACTAATGAAAAACTGTTTTTT.

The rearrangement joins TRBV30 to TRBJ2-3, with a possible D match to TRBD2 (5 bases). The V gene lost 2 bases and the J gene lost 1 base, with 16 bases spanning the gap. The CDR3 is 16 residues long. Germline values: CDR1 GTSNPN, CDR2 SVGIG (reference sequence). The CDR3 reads CAWSIPRGWGTDTQYF. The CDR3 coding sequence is TGTGCCTGGAGTATCCCCCGGGGTTGGGGCACAGATACGCAGTATTTT. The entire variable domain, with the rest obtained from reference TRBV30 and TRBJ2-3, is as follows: SQTIHQWPATLVQPVGSPLSLECTVEGTSNPNLYWYRQAAGRGLQLLFYSVGIGQISSEVPQNLSASRPQDRQFILSSKKLLLSDSGFYLCAWSIPRGWGTDTQYFGPGTRLTVL.

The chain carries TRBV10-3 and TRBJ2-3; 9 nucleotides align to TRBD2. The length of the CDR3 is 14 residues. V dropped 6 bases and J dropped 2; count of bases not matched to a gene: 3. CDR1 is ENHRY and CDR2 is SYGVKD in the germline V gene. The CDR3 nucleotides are TGTGCCATCAGGACTAGCGGACCCACAGATACGCAGTATTTT. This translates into CAIRTSGPTDTQYF.

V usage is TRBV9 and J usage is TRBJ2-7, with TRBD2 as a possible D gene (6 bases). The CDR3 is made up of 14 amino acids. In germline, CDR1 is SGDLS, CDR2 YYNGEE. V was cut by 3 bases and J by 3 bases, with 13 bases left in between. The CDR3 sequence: CASSAQGGDYEQYF. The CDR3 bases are TGTGCCAGCAGCGCCCAGGGAGGTGACTACGAGCAGTACTTC.

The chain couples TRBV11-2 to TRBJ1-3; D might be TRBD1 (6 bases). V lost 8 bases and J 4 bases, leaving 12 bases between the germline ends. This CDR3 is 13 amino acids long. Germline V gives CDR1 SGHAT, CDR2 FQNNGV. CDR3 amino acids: CASEQGTGNTIYF. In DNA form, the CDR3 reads TGTGCCAGCGAACAGGGAACGGGAAACACCATATATTTT.